These 6 T cell receptor beta chains came from one sample sequenced in a study of blood T cell repertoires in COVID-19. Here immunoSEQ multiplex PCR was the method, and the copy in TCRdb shows in-frame clones only, minus some. This table has tens of thousands of clones, approximately 89% appearing once. Sequenced sample: peripheral blood. The receptor source for this set is a human donor in a cohort sampled during active COVID-19.

This chain joins TRBV11-2 and TRBJ1-1, with unresolved D. From germline, CDR1 is SGHAT and CDR2 FQNNGV. V lost 2 bases to trimming and J lost 4 bases, with 11 bases between them. The CDR3 totals 14 residues. The CDR3 DNA reads TGTGCCAGCAGCTTAAACGGGGTGGGCACTGAAGCTTTCTTT. Its translation is CASSLNGVGTEAFF.

V usage is TRBV5-6 and J usage is TRBJ1-5; 8 bases are a match to TRBD1. The V gene's germline CDR1 is SGHDT and CDR2 YYEEEE. The CDR3 spans 14 residues. J lost 10 bases, V lost 3 bases, and 9 bases had no gene match. CDR3 bases: TGTGCCAGCAGCTCCGGACAGGGACGATACCCCCAGCATTTT. Protein: CASSSGQGRYPQHF.

V and J are TRBV30 and TRBJ2-7; D is possibly TRBD1 (6 bases). V lost 5 bases and J 6 bases, leaving 20 bases between the germline ends. Germline V CDR1 and CDR2: GTSNPN, SVGIG (reference sequence). CDR3 size: 14 residues. This CDR3 reads CAWHRDKARGEQYF. The CDR3 bases are TGTGCCTGGCATCGGGATAAGGCCAGGGGCGAGCAGTACTTC.

This clone has a handful of counts. This chain uses TRBV5-6 with TRBJ2-5; 12 bases align to TRBD2. The V and J ends lost 2 bases and 5 bases, in that order; junction bases with no gene match: 4. The CDR3 runs to 15 residues. In germline, CDR1 is SGHDT, CDR2 YYEEEE. The chain's CDR3 is CASSLGLAGGETQYF. CDR3 sequence (DNA): TGTGCCAGCAGCTTAGGGCTAGCGGGAGGGGAGACCCAGTACTTC.

The chain carries TRBV4-1 and TRBJ1-2, with D maybe TRBD1 (5 bases). Trimming cost V 0 bases and J 4 bases, with 15 bases left between them. CDR3 length: 16 amino acids. CDR1 and CDR2 (germline): MGHRA, YSYEKL. CDR3 nucleotides: TGCGCCAGCAGCCAAGATGCGCAGGGAAGGTCCTATGGCTACACCTTC. As protein: CASSQDAQGRSYGYTF.

The chain combines TRBV2 with TRBJ1-1, with 7 nucleotides matching TRBD1. From germline, CDR1 is SNHLY and CDR2 FYNNEI. The CDR3 has 13 amino acids. The trim removed 11 bases at V and 4 bases at J, leaving 10 bases unmatched. The CDR3 region has the DNA TGTGCCGGACAGACAGGGTGGACCACTGAAGCTTTCTTT. Its translation is CAGQTGWTTEAFF.